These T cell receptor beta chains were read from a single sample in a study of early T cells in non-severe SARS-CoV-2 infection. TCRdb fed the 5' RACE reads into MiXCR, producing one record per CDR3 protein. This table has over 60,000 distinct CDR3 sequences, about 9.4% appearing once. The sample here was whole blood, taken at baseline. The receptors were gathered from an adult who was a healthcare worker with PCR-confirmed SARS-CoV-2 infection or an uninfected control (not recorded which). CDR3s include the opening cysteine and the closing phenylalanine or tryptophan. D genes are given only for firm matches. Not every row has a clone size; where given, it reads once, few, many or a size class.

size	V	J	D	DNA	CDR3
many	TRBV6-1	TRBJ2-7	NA	TGTGCCAGCTCCCGGGACCGGGAAAACGAGCAGTACTTC	CASSRDRENEQYF
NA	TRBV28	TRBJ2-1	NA	TGTGCCAGCGTTTTGAAAGGGAGAAGGAATGAGCAGTTCTTC	CASVLKGRRNEQFF
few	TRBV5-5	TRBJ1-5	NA	TGTGCCAGCAGCCAGAATCCCCAGCGCAATCAGCCCCAGCATTTT	CASSQNPQRNQPQHF
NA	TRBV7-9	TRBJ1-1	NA	TGTGCCAGCAGCAGGGACACGAACACTGAAGCTTTCTTT	CASSRDTNTEAFF
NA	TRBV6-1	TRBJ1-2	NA	TGTGCCAGCAGTGAAAGGCAGGGAGCTAACTATGGCTACACCTTC	CASSERQGANYGYTF
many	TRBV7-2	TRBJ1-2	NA	TGTGCCAGCAGCTTAGATTCAGGCAACTATGGCTACACCTTC	CASSLDSGNYGYTF
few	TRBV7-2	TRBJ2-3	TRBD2	TGTGCCAGCAGCTTAGGACTAGCGGGGGGCCCGGGAGATACGCAGTATTTT	CASSLGLAGGPGDTQYF
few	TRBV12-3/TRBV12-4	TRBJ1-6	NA	TGTGCCAGCAGTTCCGGTACTCGTAATTCACCCCTCCACTTT	CASSSGTRNSPLHF
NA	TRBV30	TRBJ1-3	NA	TGTGCCGGACAAGGGACCGCCTCTGGAAACACCATATATTTT	CAGQGTASGNTIYF
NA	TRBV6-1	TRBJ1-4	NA	TGTGCCAGCAGCCGCCTTTCGGGTATAAATGAAAAACTGTTTTTT	CASSRLSGINEKLFF
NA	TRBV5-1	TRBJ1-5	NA	TGCGCCAGCAGTCAGGACGGCGATCAGCCCCAGCATTTT	CASSQDGDQPQHF
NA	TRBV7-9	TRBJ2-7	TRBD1	TGTGCCAGCAGCCCGAGGACAGGCTCCTACGAGCAGTACTTC	CASSPRTGSYEQYF
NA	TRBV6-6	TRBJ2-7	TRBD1	TGTGCCAGCAGTTACCCGGGACAGGGAGAGACCTACGAGCAGTACTTC	CASSYPGQGETYEQYF
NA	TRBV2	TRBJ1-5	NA	TGTGCCAGCAGGTCAGGGGTAGGCCAGCCCCAACATTTT	CASRSGVGQPQHF
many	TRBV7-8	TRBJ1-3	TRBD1	TGTGCCAGCAGCCCCAGACAGGGTCGCATCTCTGGAAACACCATATATTTT	CASSPRQGRISGNTIYF
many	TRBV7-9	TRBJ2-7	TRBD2	TGTGCCAGCAGCCTAGTTGGGGAGGGTAGCTCCTACGAGCAGTACTTC	CASSLVGEGSSYEQYF
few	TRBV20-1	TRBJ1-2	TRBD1	TGCAGTGCTCGGGACAGGAGCTATGGCTACACCTTC	CSARDRSYGYTF
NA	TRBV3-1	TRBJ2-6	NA	TGTGCCAGCAGCCAAGGTAGGGGAGGGGCCAACGTCCTGACTTTC	CASSQGRGGANVLTF
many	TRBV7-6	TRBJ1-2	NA	TGTGCCAGCAGCTTAGACCCCAAGGGGATGGGTGGCTACACCTTC	CASSLDPKGMGGYTF
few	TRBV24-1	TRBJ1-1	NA	TGTGCCACCAGTGATGGGGGACGGATGAACACTGAAGCTTTCTTT	CATSDGGRMNTEAFF
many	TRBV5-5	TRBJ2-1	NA	TGTGCCAGCAGCTTAACGGAGGGGGGCAATGAGCAGTTCTTC	CASSLTEGGNEQFF
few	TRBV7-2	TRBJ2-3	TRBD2	TGTGCCAGCAGCCCGCGGGGGGTGAGCACAGATACGCAGTATTTT	CASSPRGVSTDTQYF
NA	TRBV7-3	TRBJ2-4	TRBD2	TGTGCCAGCAGTCTCAGCGGGGGCCAAAACATTCAGTACTTC	CASSLSGGQNIQYF
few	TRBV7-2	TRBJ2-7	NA	TGTGCCAGCAGCCCCGACGCGGCGAGATCCTACGAGCAGTACTTC	CASSPDAARSYEQYF
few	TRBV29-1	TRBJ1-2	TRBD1	TGCAGCGTTGGGCAGGGGGACTATGGCTACACCTTC	CSVGQGDYGYTF
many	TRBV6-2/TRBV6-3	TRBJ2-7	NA	TGTGCCAGCAAAAAGACGACTTCCAGCTACGAGCAGTACTTC	CASKKTTSSYEQYF
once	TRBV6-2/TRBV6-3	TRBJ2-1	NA	TGTGCCAGCAGTTACTCCTCGGAGCAGTTCTTC	CASSYSSEQFF
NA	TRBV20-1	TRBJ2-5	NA	TGCAGTGCTAGAGATATGGAGGAGACCCAGTACTTC	CSARDMEETQYF
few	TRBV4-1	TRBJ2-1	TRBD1	TGCGCCAGCAGCCAAGATCAGGGGGCCGGTGAGCAGTTCTTC	CASSQDQGAGEQFF
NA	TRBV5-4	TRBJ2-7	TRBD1	TGTGCCAGCAGCGCCCGGACAGGGATGGCCTACGAGCAGTACTTC	CASSARTGMAYEQYF
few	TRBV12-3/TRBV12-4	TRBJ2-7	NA	TGTGCCAGCAGTTTAAACGGACCTCTCTACGAGCAGTACTTC	CASSLNGPLYEQYF
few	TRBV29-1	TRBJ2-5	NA	TGCAGCGTTGAAAAAGAGACCCAGTACTTC	CSVEKETQYF
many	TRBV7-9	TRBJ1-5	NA	TGTGCCAGCAGCGCTGGACAGTCCAATCAGCCCCAGCATTTT	CASSAGQSNQPQHF
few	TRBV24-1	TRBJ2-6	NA	TGTCCCACCAGTGCCTCAACGGGACAAAACTCTGGGGCCAACGTCCTGACTTTC	CPTSASTGQNSGANVLTF
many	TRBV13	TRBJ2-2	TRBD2	TGTGCCAGCAGCACCCGGGACTTGGCGGGGGGGCCCGTCGGGGAGCTGTTTTTT	CASSTRDLAGGPVGELFF
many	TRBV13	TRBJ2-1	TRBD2	TGTGCCAGCAGCCCGACATGGCGGGGGGACCAGTTCTTC	CASSPTWRGDQFF
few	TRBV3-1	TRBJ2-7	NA	TGTGCCAGCAGCCAACTCGGAGGAACCTACGAGCAGTACTTC	CASSQLGGTYEQYF
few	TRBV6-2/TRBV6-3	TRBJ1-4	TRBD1	TGTGCCAGCAGTTACTCGACAGGGCCTAATGAAAAACTGTTTTTT	CASSYSTGPNEKLFF
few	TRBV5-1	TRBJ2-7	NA	TGCGCCAGCAGCCGGACAGACAAGTACTTC	CASSRTDKYF
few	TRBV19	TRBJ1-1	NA	TGTGCCAGTAGCCGAACACAGAGATCTTTCGCTGAAGCTTTCTTT	CASSRTQRSFAEAFF
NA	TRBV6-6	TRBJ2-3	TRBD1	TGTGCCAGCAATTCCCAGGGGGCTGGAGATACGCAGTATTTT	CASNSQGAGDTQYF
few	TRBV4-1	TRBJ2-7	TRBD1	TGCGCCAGCAGCCAAGATCATCGAGACAGGGGATACGAGCAGTACTTC	CASSQDHRDRGYEQYF
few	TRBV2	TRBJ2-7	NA	TGTGCCAGCAGTCCCCACGGTCTCTCCTACGAGCAGTACTTC	CASSPHGLSYEQYF
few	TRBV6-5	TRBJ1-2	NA	TGTGCCAGCAGTTACTCAGGGGGATTCGACGGCTATGGCTACACCTTC	CASSYSGGFDGYGYTF
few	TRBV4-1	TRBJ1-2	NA	TGCGCCAGCAGCCCCCACGGCCAGGGGAAGAGATATGGCTACACCTTC	CASSPHGQGKRYGYTF
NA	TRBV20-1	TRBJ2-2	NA	TGCAGTGCTAGCAGAGCGAACACCGGGGAGCTGTTTTTT	CSASRANTGELFF
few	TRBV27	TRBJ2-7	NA	TGTGCCAGCAGTTTAATGGTTGGCCCCCTATTC	CASSLMVGPLF
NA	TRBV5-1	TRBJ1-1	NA	TGCGCCAGCAGCGCAGGGGTGACTGAAGCTTTCTTT	CASSAGVTEAFF
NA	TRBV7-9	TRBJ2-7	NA	TGTGCCAGCAGCTACTCGGGACTTCACTACGAGCAGTACTTC	CASSYSGLHYEQYF
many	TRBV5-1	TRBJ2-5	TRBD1	TGCGCCAGCAGCTTGGGACAGGGGCAAGAGACCCAGTACTTC	CASSLGQGQETQYF
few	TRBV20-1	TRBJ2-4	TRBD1	TGCAGTGCGACGGGACAGGGTGAAAACATTCAGTACTTC	CSATGQGENIQYF